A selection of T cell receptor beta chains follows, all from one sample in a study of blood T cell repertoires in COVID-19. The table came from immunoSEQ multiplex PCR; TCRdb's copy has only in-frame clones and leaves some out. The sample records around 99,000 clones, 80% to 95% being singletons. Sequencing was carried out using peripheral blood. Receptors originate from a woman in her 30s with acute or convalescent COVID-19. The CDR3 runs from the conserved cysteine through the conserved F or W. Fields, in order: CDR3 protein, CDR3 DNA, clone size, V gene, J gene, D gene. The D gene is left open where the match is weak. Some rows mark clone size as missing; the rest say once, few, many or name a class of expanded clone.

cdr3_aa: CASSYLEIGYEQYF; cdr3_nt: TGTGCCAGCAGCTATCTAGAGATCGGCTACGAGCAGTACTTC; clone_size: -; v_call: TRBV5-4; j_call: TRBJ2-7; d_call: -
cdr3_aa: CASSQGRGSYNEQFF; cdr3_nt: TGTGCCAGCAGCCAAGGACGGGGCTCCTACAATGAGCAGTTCTTC; clone_size: -; v_call: TRBV3-1/TRBV3-2; j_call: TRBJ2-1; d_call: -
cdr3_aa: CASSPSGTTGNTIYF; cdr3_nt: TGTGCCAGCTCACCTTCCGGGACAACGGGAAACACCATATATTTT; clone_size: -; v_call: TRBV18; j_call: TRBJ1-3; d_call: -
cdr3_aa: CASSWRMNTEAFF; cdr3_nt: TGTGCCAGCAGCTGGCGGATGAACACTGAAGCTTTCTTT; clone_size: -; v_call: TRBV28; j_call: TRBJ1-1; d_call: -
cdr3_aa: CASSPLDRDEPSYTF; cdr3_nt: TGTGCCAGCAGTCCGTTAGACAGGGACGAACCGTCCTACACCTTC; clone_size: once; v_call: TRBV28; j_call: TRBJ1-2; d_call: TRBD1
cdr3_aa: CASRDRGQETQYF; cdr3_nt: TGTGCCAGCAGGGACAGGGGGCAAGAGACCCAGTACTTC; clone_size: few; v_call: TRBV5-4; j_call: TRBJ2-5; d_call: TRBD1
cdr3_aa: CASNSNRVSYNEQFF; cdr3_nt: TGTGCCAGCAACTCAAACAGAGTCTCCTACAATGAGCAGTTCTTC; clone_size: -; v_call: TRBV6-5; j_call: TRBJ2-1; d_call: -
cdr3_aa: CASSLGLPIQRQKDTQYF; cdr3_nt: TGTGCCAGCAGCTTAGGCCTGCCGATCCAGAGACAAAAAGATACGCAGTATTTT; clone_size: -; v_call: TRBV11-2; j_call: TRBJ2-3; d_call: -
cdr3_aa: CASSPRGQGAGEKLFF; cdr3_nt: TGTGCCAGCAGTCCTCGGGGACAGGGGGCGGGAGAAAAACTGTTTTTT; clone_size: -; v_call: TRBV2; j_call: TRBJ1-4; d_call: TRBD1
cdr3_aa: CASSSETGTKGYGYTF; cdr3_nt: TGTGCCAGCAGCTCCGAAACAGGAACCAAAGGCTATGGCTACACCTTC; clone_size: -; v_call: TRBV7-3; j_call: TRBJ1-2; d_call: -
cdr3_aa: CASSARQGLNTEAFF; cdr3_nt: TGTGCCAGCAGCGCGCGACAGGGGTTGAACACTGAAGCTTTCTTT; clone_size: -; v_call: TRBV7-6; j_call: TRBJ1-1; d_call: TRBD1
cdr3_aa: CASSLVESYGYTF; cdr3_nt: TGTGCCAGCAGTCTCGTAGAATCCTATGGCTACACCTTC; clone_size: -; v_call: TRBV2; j_call: TRBJ1-2; d_call: -
cdr3_aa: CASTRTPDTQYF; cdr3_nt: TGTGCCAGTACTAGGACCCCAGATACGCAGTATTTT; clone_size: -; v_call: TRBV2; j_call: TRBJ2-3; d_call: -
cdr3_aa: CASSYTGTGDTEAFF; cdr3_nt: TGTGCCAGCAGTTACACCGGGACAGGGGACACTGAAGCTTTCTTT; clone_size: -; v_call: TRBV6-6; j_call: TRBJ1-1; d_call: TRBD1
cdr3_aa: CASSYGTSGSSYNEQFF; cdr3_nt: TGTGCCAGCAGTTACGGGACTAGCGGGAGCTCCTACAATGAGCAGTTCTTC; clone_size: -; v_call: TRBV6-2/TRBV6-3; j_call: TRBJ2-1; d_call: TRBD2
cdr3_aa: CASSQAQGSSYEQYF; cdr3_nt: TGTGCCAGCAGCCAAGCGCAGGGCAGCTCCTACGAGCAGTACTTC; clone_size: -; v_call: TRBV4-2; j_call: TRBJ2-7; d_call: -
cdr3_aa: CASSQVGGRETQYF; cdr3_nt: TGTGCCAGCAGCCAAGTAGGGGGCCGCGAGACCCAGTACTTC; clone_size: -; v_call: TRBV4-2; j_call: TRBJ2-5; d_call: TRBD1
cdr3_aa: CASSRRVSGALQETQYF; cdr3_nt: TGTGCCAGCAGCCGGCGGGTTAGCGGGGCCCTCCAAGAGACCCAGTACTTC; clone_size: -; v_call: TRBV7-2; j_call: TRBJ2-5; d_call: TRBD2
cdr3_aa: CSVSFGGGRGLYEQFF; cdr3_nt: TGCAGCGTTTCTTTCGGCGGCGGGAGGGGGTTGTATGAGCAGTTCTTC; clone_size: -; v_call: TRBV29-1; j_call: TRBJ2-1; d_call: TRBD2
cdr3_aa: CASTDRGLVESYTF; cdr3_nt: TGTGCCAGTACGGACAGGGGGCTTGTGGAGAGCTACACCTTC; clone_size: -; v_call: TRBV2; j_call: TRBJ1-2; d_call: TRBD1